This TCR beta chain was sequenced during a study of shared clonotypes between healthy human individuals. As regards this clone: Its antigen is undetermined.

Study-level points and caveats: Specimens sampled were limited to blood, with tissue repertoires likely differing.

Clones were sequenced by immunoSEQ multiplex PCR, and TCRdb holds only the in-frame ones, with some missing. In the table there are over a million clones, about 96% of which are singletons. The CDR3 totals 19 residues. Trimming shortened V by 3 bases and J by 5 bases, and 27 bases separated the two germline ends. In germline, CDR1 is SGDLS, CDR2 YYNGEE. This clonotype was obtained from a man under 40 in good health. This chain uses TRBV9 with TRBJ2-1; D is ambiguous. The sequenced material came from naive CD4+ T cells sorted from blood. The subset here: CD45RA+ positively selected. The CDR3 DNA is TGTGCCAGCAGCGATATCGGTCCCAATAAACCGAGGTCGCACAATGAGCAGTTCTTC. This translates into CASSDIGPNKPRSHNEQFF. Together with reference TRBV9 and TRBJ2-1, the CDR3 gives the full variable domain: DSGVTQTPKHLITATGQRVTLRCSPRSGDLSVYWYQQSLDQGLQFLIQYYNGEERAKGNILERFSAQQFPDLHSELNLSSLELGDSALYFCASSDIGPNKPRSHNEQFFGPGTRLTVL.